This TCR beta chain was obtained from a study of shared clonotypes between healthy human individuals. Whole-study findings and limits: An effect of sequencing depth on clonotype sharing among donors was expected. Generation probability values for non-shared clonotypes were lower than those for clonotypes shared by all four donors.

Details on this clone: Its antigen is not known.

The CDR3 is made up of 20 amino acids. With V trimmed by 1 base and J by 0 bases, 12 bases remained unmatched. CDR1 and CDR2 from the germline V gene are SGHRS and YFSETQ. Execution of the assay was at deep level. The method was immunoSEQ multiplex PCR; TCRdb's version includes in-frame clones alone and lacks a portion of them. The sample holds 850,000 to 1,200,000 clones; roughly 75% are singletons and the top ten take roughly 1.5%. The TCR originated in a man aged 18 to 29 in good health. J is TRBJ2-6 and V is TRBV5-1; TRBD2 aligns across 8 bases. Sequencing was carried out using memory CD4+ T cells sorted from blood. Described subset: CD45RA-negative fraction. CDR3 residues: CASSLSSIAGLNSGANVLTF. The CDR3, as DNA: TGCGCCAGCAGCTTGAGTTCTATAGCGGGACTAAACTCTGGGGCCAACGTCCTGACTTTC.